This TCR beta chain was observed in a study of blood T cells in healthy people across ages. As for the study in general: Using template switching, researchers captured about one barcoded beta molecule for each two T cells. Study-wide results and caveats: It was held that diversity estimates obtained from one million T cells represented underestimates.

The germline V gene has CDR1 DFQATT and CDR2 SNEGSKA (reference sequence). CDR3 length equals 15 residues. The V end lost 0 bases, the J end lost 3 bases, and 12 bases lay between the germline ends. The table lists this clonotype with many counts. Its antigen is not known. A sample-barcoded 5' primer and a J-beta primer mix were used in a second PCR of roughly 7 to 11 cycles. The yield of each sample was at least 3 million CDR3-containing paired-end reads. One entry per CDR3 protein results from TCRdb running MiXCR on the 5' RACE reads. The sample includes 1.5 million to 2 million distinct CDR3 sequences, roughly a third of them seen just once.

J is TRBJ2-1 and V is TRBV20-1; D possibly corresponds to TRBD2 (6 bases). The clonotype was recovered from a woman aged 30 to 39 in good health. Sequenced sample: blood. CDR3 in amino acids: CSAREAPTSYNEQFF. The CDR3 DNA is TGCAGTGCTAGAGAAGCGCCGACTAGCTACAATGAGCAGTTCTTC.